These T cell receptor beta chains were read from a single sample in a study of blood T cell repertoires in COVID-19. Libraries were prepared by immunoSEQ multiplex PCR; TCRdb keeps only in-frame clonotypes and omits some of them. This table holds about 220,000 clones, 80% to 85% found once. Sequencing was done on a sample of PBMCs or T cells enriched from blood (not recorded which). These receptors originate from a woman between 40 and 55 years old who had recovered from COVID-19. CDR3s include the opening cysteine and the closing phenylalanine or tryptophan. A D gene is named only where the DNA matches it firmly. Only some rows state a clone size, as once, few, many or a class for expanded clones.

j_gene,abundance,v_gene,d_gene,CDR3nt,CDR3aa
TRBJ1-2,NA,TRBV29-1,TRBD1,TGCAGCGTTCAGTGGGGGACAGCTGGCTACACCTTC,CSVQWGTAGYTF
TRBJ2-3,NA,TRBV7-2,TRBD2,TGTGCCTCCCGGGCAGCGGGAGGACGAGATACGCAGTATTTT,CASRAAGGRDTQYF
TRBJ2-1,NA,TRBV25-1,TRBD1,TGTGCCAGCAGTGGGACAGGTACCTACAATGAGCAGTTCTTC,CASSGTGTYNEQFF
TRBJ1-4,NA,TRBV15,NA,TGTGCCACCAGCAGAGATCCATGGGGAGGCAGCGAAAAACTGTTTTTT,CATSRDPWGGSEKLFF
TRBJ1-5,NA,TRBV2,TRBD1,TGTGCCAGCAGTAGGACAGGGCCTCAGCCCCAGCATTTT,CASSRTGPQPQHF
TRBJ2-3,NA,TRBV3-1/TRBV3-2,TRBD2,TGTGCCAGCAGCCAGACTAGCGGGATTGATACGCAGTATTTT,CASSQTSGIDTQYF
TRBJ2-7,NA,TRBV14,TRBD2,TGTGCCAGCAGCCAAGTCCTAGCGGGGTACCACGAGCAGTACTTC,CASSQVLAGYHEQYF
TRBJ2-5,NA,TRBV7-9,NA,TGTGCCAGCAGCTTTCAGGCAGAGACCCAGTACTTC,CASSFQAETQYF
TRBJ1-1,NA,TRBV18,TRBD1,TGTGCCAGCTCACAGCTACAGGGGGCATTGGAAGCTTTCTTT,CASSQLQGALEAFF
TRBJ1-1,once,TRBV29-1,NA,TGCAGCGTTGGCGGCAGATGGGAAGCTTTCTTT,CSVGGRWEAFF
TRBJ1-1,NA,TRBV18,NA,TGTGCCAGCTCACCGGCTTCCTCAGTTGGCACTGAAGCTTTCTTT,CASSPASSVGTEAFF
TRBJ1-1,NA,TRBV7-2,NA,TGTGCCAGCAGCTTAGACGGGATGAACACTGAAGCTTTCTTT,CASSLDGMNTEAFF
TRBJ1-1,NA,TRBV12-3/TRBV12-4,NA,TGTGCCAGCAGTCCCCGGGGGGTTGGGGCTTTCTTT,CASSPRGVGAFF
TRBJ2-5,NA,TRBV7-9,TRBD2,TGTGCCAGCAGCTTAGCCCGGCGGGGGGGCGTTGAGACCCAGTACTTC,CASSLARRGGVETQYF
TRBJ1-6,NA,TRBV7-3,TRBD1,TGTGCCAGCAGCCGGACAGGGGGCGCGGATTCACCCCTCCACTTT,CASSRTGGADSPLHF
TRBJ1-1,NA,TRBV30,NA,TGTGCCTGGAGTGTACGCGCCGTGAACACTGAAGCTTTCTTT,CAWSVRAVNTEAFF
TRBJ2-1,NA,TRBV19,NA,TGTGCCAGTAGTATAGATGCTCCCTCGGGGGTCTACAATGAGCAGTTCTTC,CASSIDAPSGVYNEQFF
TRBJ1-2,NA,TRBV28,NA,TGTGCCAGCAGCTCATTCGAGTTTAACTATGGCTACACCTTC,CASSSFEFNYGYTF
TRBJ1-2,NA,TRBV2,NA,TGTGCCAGCAGTGAATTGGGGGCCGGCTATGGCTACACCTTC,CASSELGAGYGYTF
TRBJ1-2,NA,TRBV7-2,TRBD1,TGTGCCAGCAGCCCGAGGGACAGCAACTATGGCTACACCTTC,CASSPRDSNYGYTF
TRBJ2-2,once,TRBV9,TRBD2,TGTGCCAGCAGCGTTTCTAGCGGGAGGATCACCGGGGAGCTGTTTTTT,CASSVSSGRITGELFF
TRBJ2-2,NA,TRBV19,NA,NA,CASSGGFGAGELFF
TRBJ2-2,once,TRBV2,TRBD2,TGTGCCAGCGGAGGACTAGCGGTAACAAACACCGGGGAGCTGTTTTTT,CASGGLAVTNTGELFF
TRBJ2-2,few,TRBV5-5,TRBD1,TGTGCCAGCAGCCAATGGACAGGGTCGGGGGAGCTGTTTTTT,CASSQWTGSGELFF
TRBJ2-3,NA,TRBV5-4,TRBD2,TGTGCCAGCAGCTTGGCGGGTGAGCGGGAAGCAGATACGCAGTATTTT,CASSLAGEREADTQYF
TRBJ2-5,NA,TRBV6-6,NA,TGTGCCAGCAGCCCCTCCCAGACCCAGTACTTC,CASSPSQTQYF
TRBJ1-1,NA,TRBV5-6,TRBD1,TGTGCCAGCAGCCCCGGGGGGACAGGGGGTTGGTACACTGAAGCTTTCTTT,CASSPGGTGGWYTEAFF
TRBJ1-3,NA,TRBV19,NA,TGTGCCAGTAGTATCCAGTCTTCTGGAAACACCATATATTTT,CASSIQSSGNTIYF
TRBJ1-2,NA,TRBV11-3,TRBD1,TGTGCCAGCAGCTTAGAGCCGGGACAGGAGACCTTC,CASSLEPGQETF